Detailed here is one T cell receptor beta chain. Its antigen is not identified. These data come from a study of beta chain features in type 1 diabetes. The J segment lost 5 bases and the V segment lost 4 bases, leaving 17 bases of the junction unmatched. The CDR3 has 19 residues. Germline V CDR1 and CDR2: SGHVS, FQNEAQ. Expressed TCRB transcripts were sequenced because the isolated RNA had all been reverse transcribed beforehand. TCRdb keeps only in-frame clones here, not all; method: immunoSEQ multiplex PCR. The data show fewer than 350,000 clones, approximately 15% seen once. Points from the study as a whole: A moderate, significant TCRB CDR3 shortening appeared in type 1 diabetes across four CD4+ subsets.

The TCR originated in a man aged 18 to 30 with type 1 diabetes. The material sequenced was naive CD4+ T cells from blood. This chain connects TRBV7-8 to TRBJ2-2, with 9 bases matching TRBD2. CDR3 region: CASSSRRITSSGETGELFF. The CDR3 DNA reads TGTGCCAGCAGCTCCAGGAGGATAACTTCTAGCGGGGAAACCGGGGAGCTGTTTTTT.